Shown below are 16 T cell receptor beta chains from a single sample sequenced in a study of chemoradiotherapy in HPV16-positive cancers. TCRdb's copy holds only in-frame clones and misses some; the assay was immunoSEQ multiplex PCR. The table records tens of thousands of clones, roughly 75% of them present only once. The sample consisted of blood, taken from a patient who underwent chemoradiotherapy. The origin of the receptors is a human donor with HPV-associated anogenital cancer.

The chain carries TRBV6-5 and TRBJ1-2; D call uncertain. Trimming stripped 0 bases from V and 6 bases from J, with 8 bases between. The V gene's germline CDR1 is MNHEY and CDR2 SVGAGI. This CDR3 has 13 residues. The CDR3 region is CASSYSLADGYTF. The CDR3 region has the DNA TGTGCCAGCAGTTACTCTCTCGCCGATGGCTACACCTTC.

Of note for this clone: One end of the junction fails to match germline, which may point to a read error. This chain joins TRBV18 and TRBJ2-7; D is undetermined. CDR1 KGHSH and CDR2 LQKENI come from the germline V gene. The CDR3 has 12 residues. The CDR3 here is CASSPFSDEQYF. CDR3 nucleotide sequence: TGTGCCAGCTCACCCTTCTCCGACGAGCAGTACTTC.

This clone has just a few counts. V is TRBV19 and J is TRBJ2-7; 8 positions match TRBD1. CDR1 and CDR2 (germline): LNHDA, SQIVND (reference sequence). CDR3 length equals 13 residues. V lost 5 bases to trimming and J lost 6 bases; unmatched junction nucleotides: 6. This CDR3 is CASSEGQGSEQYF. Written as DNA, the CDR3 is TGTGCCAGTAGTGAAGGACAGGGCTCCGAGCAGTACTTC.

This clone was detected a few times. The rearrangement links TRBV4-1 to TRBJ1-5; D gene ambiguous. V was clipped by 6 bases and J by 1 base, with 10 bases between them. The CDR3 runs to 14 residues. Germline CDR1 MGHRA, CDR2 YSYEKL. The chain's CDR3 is CASSYLGSNQPQHF. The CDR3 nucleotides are TGCGCCAGCAGTTATCTTGGAAGCAATCAGCCCCAGCATTTT.

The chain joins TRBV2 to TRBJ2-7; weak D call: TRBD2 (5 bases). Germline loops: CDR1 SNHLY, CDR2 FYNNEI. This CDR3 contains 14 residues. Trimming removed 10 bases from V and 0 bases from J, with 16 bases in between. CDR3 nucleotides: TGTGCCATCGTGGGCCGGGAAAGCTCCTACGAGCAGTACTTC. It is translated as CAIVGRESSYEQYF.

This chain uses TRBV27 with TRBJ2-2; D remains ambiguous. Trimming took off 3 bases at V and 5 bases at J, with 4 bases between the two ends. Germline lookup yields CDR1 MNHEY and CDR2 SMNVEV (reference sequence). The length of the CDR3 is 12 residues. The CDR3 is CASSFWTGELFF. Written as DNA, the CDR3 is TGTGCCAGCAGTTTTTGGACCGGGGAGCTGTTTTTT.

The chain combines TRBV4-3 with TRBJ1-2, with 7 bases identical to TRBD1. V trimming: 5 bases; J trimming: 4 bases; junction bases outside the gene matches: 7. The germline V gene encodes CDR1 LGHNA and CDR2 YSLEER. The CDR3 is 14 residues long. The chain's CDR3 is CASSEGQDLYGYTF. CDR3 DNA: TGCGCCAGCAGCGAAGGACAGGACCTCTATGGCTACACCTTC.

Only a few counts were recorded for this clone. The CDR3 region is CASWRQGRRPYGYTF. The CDR3 DNA reads TGTGCCAGCTGGAGACAGGGACGGAGACCCTATGGCTACACCTTC. J is TRBJ1-2 and V is TRBV7-9; 7 nucleotides line up with TRBD1. The CDR3 extends over 15 amino acids. The V and J ends lost 8 bases and 4 bases, in that order; junction bases with no gene match: 13. Germline-derived CDR1 and CDR2 are SEHNR and FQNEAQ (reference sequence).

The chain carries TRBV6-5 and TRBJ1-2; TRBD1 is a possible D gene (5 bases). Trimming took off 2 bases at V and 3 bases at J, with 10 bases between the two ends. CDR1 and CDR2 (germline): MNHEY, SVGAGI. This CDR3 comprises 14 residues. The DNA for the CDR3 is TGTGCCAGCAGTTACGCGGACAAGTACTATGGCTACACCTTC. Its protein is CASSYADKYYGYTF.

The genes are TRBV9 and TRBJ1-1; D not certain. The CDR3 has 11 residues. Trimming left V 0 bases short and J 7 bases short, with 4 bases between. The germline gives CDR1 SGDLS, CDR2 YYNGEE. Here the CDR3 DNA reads TGTGCCAGCAGCGTAGAGAATGAAGCTTTCTTT. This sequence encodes CASSVENEAFF.

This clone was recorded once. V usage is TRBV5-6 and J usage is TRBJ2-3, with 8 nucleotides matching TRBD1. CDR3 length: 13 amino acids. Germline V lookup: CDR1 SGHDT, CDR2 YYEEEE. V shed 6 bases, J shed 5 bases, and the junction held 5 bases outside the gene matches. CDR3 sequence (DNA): TGTGCCAGCATATCCGACAGGGGAGATACGCAGTATTTT. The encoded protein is CASISDRGDTQYF. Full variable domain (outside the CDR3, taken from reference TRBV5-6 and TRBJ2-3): DAGVTQSPTHLIKTRGQQVTLRCSPKSGHDTVSWYQQALGQGPQFIFQYYEEEERQRGNFPDRFSGHQFPNYSSELNVNALLLGDSALYLCASISDRGDTQYFGPGTRLTVL.

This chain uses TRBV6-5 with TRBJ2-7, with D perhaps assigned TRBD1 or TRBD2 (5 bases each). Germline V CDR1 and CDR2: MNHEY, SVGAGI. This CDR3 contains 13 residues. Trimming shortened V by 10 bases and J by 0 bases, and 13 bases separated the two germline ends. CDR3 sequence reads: CATAGTGSYEQYF. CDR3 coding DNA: TGTGCCACCGCCGGGACGGGCTCCTACGAGCAGTACTTC.

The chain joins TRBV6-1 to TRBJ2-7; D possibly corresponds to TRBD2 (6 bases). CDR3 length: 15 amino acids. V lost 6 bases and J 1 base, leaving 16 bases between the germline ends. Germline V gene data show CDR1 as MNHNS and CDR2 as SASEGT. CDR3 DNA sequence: TGTGCCAGCAGCCCCCGGGACTCCCGATCCTACGAGCAGTACTTC. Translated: CASSPRDSRSYEQYF.

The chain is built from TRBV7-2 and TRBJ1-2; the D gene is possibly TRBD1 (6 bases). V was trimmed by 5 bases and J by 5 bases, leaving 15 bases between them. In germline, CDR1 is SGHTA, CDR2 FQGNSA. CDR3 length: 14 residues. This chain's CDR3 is CASSLYREPYGYTF. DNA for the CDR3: TGTGCCAGCAGCCTATACAGGGAACCATATGGCTACACCTTC.

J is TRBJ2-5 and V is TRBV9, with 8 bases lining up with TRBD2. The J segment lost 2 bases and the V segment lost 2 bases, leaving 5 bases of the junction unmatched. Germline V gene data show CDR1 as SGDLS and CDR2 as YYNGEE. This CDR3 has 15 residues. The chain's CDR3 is CASSVTGGAQETQYF. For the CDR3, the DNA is TGTGCCAGCAGCGTTACCGGGGGGGCTCAAGAGACCCAGTACTTC.

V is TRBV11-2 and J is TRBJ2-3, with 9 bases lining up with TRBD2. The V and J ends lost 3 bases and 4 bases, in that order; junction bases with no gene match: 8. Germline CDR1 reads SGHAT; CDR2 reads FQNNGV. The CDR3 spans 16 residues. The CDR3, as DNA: TGTGCCAGCAGCTTGACCGGGACTAGCATTTCAGATACGCAGTATTTT. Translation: CASSLTGTSISDTQYF.